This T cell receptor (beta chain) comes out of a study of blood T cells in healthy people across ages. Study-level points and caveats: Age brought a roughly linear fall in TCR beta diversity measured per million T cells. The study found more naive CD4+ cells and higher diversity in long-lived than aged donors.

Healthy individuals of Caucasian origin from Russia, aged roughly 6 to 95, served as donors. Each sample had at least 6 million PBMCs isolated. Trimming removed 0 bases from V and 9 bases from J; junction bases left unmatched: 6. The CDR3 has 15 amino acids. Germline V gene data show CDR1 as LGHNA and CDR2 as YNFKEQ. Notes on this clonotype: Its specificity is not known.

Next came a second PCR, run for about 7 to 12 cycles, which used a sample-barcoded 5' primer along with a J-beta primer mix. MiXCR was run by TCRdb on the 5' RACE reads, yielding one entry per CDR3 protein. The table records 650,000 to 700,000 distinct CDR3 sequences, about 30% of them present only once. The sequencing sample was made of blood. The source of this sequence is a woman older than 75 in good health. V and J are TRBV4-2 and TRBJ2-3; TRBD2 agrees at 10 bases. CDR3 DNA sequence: TGTGCCAGCAGCCAAGATCTAGCGGGAGTGATGACGCAGTATTTT. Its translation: CASSQDLAGVMTQYF.